Listed below are T cell receptor beta chains from one sample, sequenced in a study of blood T cell repertoires in COVID-19. Repertoires were generated with immunoSEQ multiplex PCR, while TCRdb's copy carries only in-frame clones and drops some. This table holds 250,000 to 300,000 clones, approximately 85% found once. Sequencing was performed on PBMCs or T cells enriched from blood (not recorded which). Every receptor here comes from a woman under 40 who had recovered from COVID-19. Each CDR3 is given with its conserved first and last residue. D genes are given only for firm matches. A clone size is listed for some rows: how often the clone was seen (once, few, many), or a class if it is expanded.

V gene: TRBV7-2; clone size: -; J gene: TRBJ1-1; D gene: TRBD1; CDR3 protein: CASSPRTGRLNTEAFF; CDR3 DNA: TGTGCCAGCAGCCCCCGGACAGGGCGATTGAACACTGAAGCTTTCTTT
V gene: TRBV5-4; clone size: -; J gene: TRBJ2-7; D gene: TRBD2; CDR3 protein: CASSLGGTSPYEQYF; CDR3 DNA: TGTGCCAGCAGCTTAGGAGGGACTAGTCCGTACGAGCAGTACTTC
V gene: TRBV2; clone size: -; J gene: TRBJ1-5; D gene: -; CDR3 protein: CASSAWGGNQPQHF; CDR3 DNA: TGTGCCAGCAGTGCATGGGGGGGCAATCAGCCCCAGCATTTT
V gene: TRBV30; clone size: -; J gene: TRBJ1-2; D gene: TRBD1; CDR3 protein: CAWRGQVHYGYTF; CDR3 DNA: TGTGCCTGGAGGGGACAGGTACACTATGGCTACACCTTC
V gene: TRBV27; clone size: -; J gene: TRBJ2-7; D gene: TRBD1; CDR3 protein: CASSLTGYLYYEQYF; CDR3 DNA: TGTGCCAGCAGTTTGACAGGGTACCTCTACTACGAGCAGTACTTC
V gene: TRBV19; clone size: -; J gene: TRBJ1-4; D gene: -; CDR3 protein: CASRKAEGGREKLFF; CDR3 DNA: TGTGCCAGTAGGAAGGCCGAGGGGGGGCGTGAAAAACTGTTTTTT
V gene: TRBV7-3; clone size: -; J gene: TRBJ1-4; D gene: -; CDR3 protein: CASSSTAPRFGENEKLFF; CDR3 DNA: TGTGCCAGCAGCTCAACGGCGCCCAGATTCGGGGAAAATGAAAAACTGTTTTTT
V gene: TRBV9; clone size: few; J gene: TRBJ2-1; D gene: -; CDR3 protein: CASSPSGSQGYNEQFF; CDR3 DNA: TGTGCCAGCAGCCCCTCAGGGAGCCAGGGGTACAATGAGCAGTTCTTC
V gene: TRBV9; clone size: -; J gene: TRBJ2-3; D gene: TRBD2; CDR3 protein: CASSVVGTSGSGARDTQYF; CDR3 DNA: TGTGCCAGCAGCGTAGTGGGGACTAGCGGGAGTGGGGCGAGGGATACGCAGTATTTT
V gene: TRBV5-4; clone size: few; J gene: TRBJ1-1; D gene: -; CDR3 protein: CASSLDPGHNTEAFF; CDR3 DNA: TGTGCCAGCAGCTTGGATCCGGGACACAACACTGAAGCTTTCTTT
V gene: TRBV5-1; clone size: -; J gene: TRBJ1-2; D gene: -; CDR3 protein: CASSSDLTGPRGYTF; CDR3 DNA: TGCGCCAGCAGCTCAGACCTAACAGGGCCCCGGGGCTACACCTTC
V gene: TRBV5-4; clone size: -; J gene: TRBJ1-2; D gene: -; CDR3 protein: CASSILDAGTSGGYTF; CDR3 DNA: TGTGCCAGCAGCATCCTGGACGCGGGGACGTCTGGGGGCTACACCTTC
V gene: TRBV28; clone size: -; J gene: TRBJ2-7; D gene: TRBD2; CDR3 protein: CASSLGGIVFDEQYF; CDR3 DNA: TGTGCCAGCAGTTTGGGGGGGATTGTATTCGACGAGCAGTACTTC
V gene: TRBV7-9; clone size: -; J gene: TRBJ1-4; D gene: TRBD1; CDR3 protein: CASRPGQGPEKLFF; CDR3 DNA: TGTGCCAGCCGACCGGGACAGGGTCCGGAAAAACTGTTTTTT
V gene: TRBV4-1; clone size: once; J gene: TRBJ1-3; D gene: -; CDR3 protein: CASSQVGPSGNTIYF; CDR3 DNA: TGCGCCAGCAGCCAAGTTGGGCCCTCTGGAAACACCATATATTTT
V gene: TRBV30; clone size: -; J gene: TRBJ1-1; D gene: TRBD1; CDR3 protein: CAWSVMPFQGEAFF; CDR3 DNA: TGTGCCTGGAGTGTAATGCCGTTCCAGGGGGAGGCTTTCTTT
V gene: TRBV3-1/TRBV3-2; clone size: -; J gene: TRBJ2-2; D gene: -; CDR3 protein: CASTPGSRHGITGELFF; CDR3 DNA: TGTGCCAGCACGCCAGGGTCTCGTCATGGGATAACCGGGGAGCTGTTTTTT
V gene: TRBV2; clone size: -; J gene: TRBJ1-2; D gene: -; CDR3 protein: CASRAFGYTF; CDR3 DNA: TGTGCCAGCAGGGCATTCGGCTACACCTTC
V gene: TRBV5-1; clone size: once; J gene: TRBJ2-7; D gene: TRBD1; CDR3 protein: CASSPGLTGGRYEQYF; CDR3 DNA: TGCGCCAGCAGCCCAGGGTTAACAGGGGGCCGTTACGAGCAGTACTTC
V gene: TRBV27; clone size: -; J gene: TRBJ1-4; D gene: TRBD1; CDR3 protein: CASSLGQGLSNEKLFF; CDR3 DNA: TGTGCCAGCAGTTTGGGACAGGGGTTATCTAATGAAAAACTGTTTTTT
V gene: TRBV28; clone size: -; J gene: TRBJ1-2; D gene: -; CDR3 protein: CASSLGLNNYGYTF; CDR3 DNA: TGTGCCAGCAGTTTAGGACTGAATAACTATGGCTACACCTTC
V gene: TRBV7-3; clone size: once; J gene: TRBJ2-2; D gene: TRBD1; CDR3 protein: CASSAGQGKNGELFF; CDR3 DNA: TGTGCCAGCAGCGCGGGACAGGGAAAAAACGGGGAGCTGTTTTTT
V gene: TRBV28; clone size: -; J gene: TRBJ1-2; D gene: -; CDR3 protein: CASSLGQTLTNYGYTF; CDR3 DNA: TGTGCCAGCAGTTTAGGGCAAACACTCACTAACTATGGCTACACCTTC
V gene: TRBV7-9; clone size: once; J gene: TRBJ2-1; D gene: TRBD2; CDR3 protein: CASSPTGLASRNEQFF; CDR3 DNA: TGTGCCAGCAGCCCCACCGGACTAGCGTCGCGTAATGAGCAGTTCTTC
V gene: TRBV5-1; clone size: -; J gene: TRBJ2-7; D gene: TRBD1; CDR3 protein: CASSLGTGGSYEQYF; CDR3 DNA: TGCGCCAGCAGCCTTGGGACAGGGGGTTCCTACGAGCAGTACTTC
V gene: TRBV28; clone size: -; J gene: TRBJ1-5; D gene: -; CDR3 protein: CASQRAGLVGQPQHF; CDR3 DNA: TGTGCCAGCCAAAGGGCAGGGCTAGTAGGACAGCCCCAGCATTTT
V gene: TRBV28; clone size: once; J gene: TRBJ1-3; D gene: TRBD1; CDR3 protein: CASSLGGQGFYVDTIYF; CDR3 DNA: TGTGCCAGCAGTTTAGGGGGACAGGGTTTCTATGTTGACACCATATATTTT
V gene: TRBV11-2; clone size: -; J gene: TRBJ2-1; D gene: TRBD2; CDR3 protein: CASSFVLLAGGNEQFF; CDR3 DNA: TGTGCCAGCAGCTTCGTTTTGCTAGCGGGAGGGAATGAGCAGTTCTTC
V gene: TRBV11-2; clone size: once; J gene: TRBJ1-2; D gene: -; CDR3 protein: CASSLGGGAGDGYTF; CDR3 DNA: TGTGCCAGCAGCTTAGGTGGGGGCGCCGGTGATGGCTACACCTTC
V gene: TRBV24-1; clone size: -; J gene: TRBJ2-2; D gene: -; CDR3 protein: CATSPSRSTGELFF; CDR3 DNA: TGTGCCACCAGCCCAAGTAGGAGCACCGGGGAGCTGTTTTTT
V gene: TRBV10-3; clone size: -; J gene: TRBJ2-7; D gene: TRBD2; CDR3 protein: CAISTAGGWAEQYF; CDR3 DNA: TGTGCCATCAGCACAGCGGGAGGGTGGGCCGAGCAGTACTTC
V gene: TRBV7-9; clone size: few; J gene: TRBJ2-7; D gene: -; CDR3 protein: CASSLVGVFPYEQYF; CDR3 DNA: TGTGCCAGCAGCTTAGTGGGAGTCTTTCCCTACGAGCAGTACTTC
V gene: TRBV25-1; clone size: few; J gene: TRBJ1-2; D gene: -; CDR3 protein: CASSSHHRANYGYTF; CDR3 DNA: TGTGCCAGCAGCTCTCACCACAGAGCTAACTATGGCTACACCTTC
V gene: TRBV11-2; clone size: -; J gene: TRBJ2-3; D gene: -; CDR3 protein: CASRSRDIGTDTQYF; CDR3 DNA: TGTGCCAGCCGCTCCCGGGACATAGGCACAGATACGCAGTATTTT
V gene: TRBV9; clone size: -; J gene: TRBJ1-2; D gene: -; CDR3 protein: CASGGLYYTF; CDR3 DNA: TGTGCCAGCGGGGGACTCTATTACACCTTC
V gene: TRBV15; clone size: -; J gene: TRBJ2-2; D gene: -; CDR3 protein: CATSRDQHQIFGELFF; CDR3 DNA: TGTGCCACCAGCAGAGATCAACACCAAATCTTCGGGGAGCTGTTTTTT
V gene: TRBV6-1; clone size: -; J gene: TRBJ1-1; D gene: TRBD1; CDR3 protein: CASSEAWTGSPPLGKAEAFF; CDR3 DNA: TGTGCCAGCAGTGAAGCGTGGACAGGGAGTCCACCTCTCGGGAAAGCTGAAGCTTTCTTT
V gene: TRBV9; clone size: -; J gene: TRBJ2-1; D gene: TRBD2; CDR3 protein: CASSVEGGLAGRNEQFF; CDR3 DNA: TGTGCCAGCAGCGTAGAGGGGGGACTAGCGGGACGCAATGAGCAGTTCTTC
V gene: TRBV18; clone size: -; J gene: TRBJ1-2; D gene: -; CDR3 protein: CASSPQRVTGLNNGYTF; CDR3 DNA: TGTGCCAGCTCACCTCAAAGGGTAACAGGGCTGAATAATGGCTACACCTTC
V gene: TRBV6-2/TRBV6-3; clone size: -; J gene: TRBJ1-3; D gene: TRBD1; CDR3 protein: CASSLRDRRLNGDF; CDR3 DNA: TGTGCCAGCAGCCTCCGGGACAGGAGACTAAACGGGGATTTT
V gene: TRBV5-1; clone size: once; J gene: TRBJ1-4; D gene: TRBD1; CDR3 protein: CASSSTGVREKLFF; CDR3 DNA: TGCGCCAGCAGCTCCACAGGGGTTAGAGAAAAACTGTTTTTT
V gene: TRBV6-2/TRBV6-3; clone size: -; J gene: TRBJ1-6; D gene: TRBD1; CDR3 protein: CASSTGYEGANSPLHF; CDR3 DNA: TGTGCCAGCAGTACGGGGTACGAGGGGGCGAATTCACCCCTCCACTTT
V gene: TRBV5-4; clone size: few; J gene: TRBJ1-1; D gene: -; CDR3 protein: CASSLHTIKEAFF; CDR3 DNA: TGTGCCAGCAGCTTGCACACCATAAAAGAAGCTTTCTTT
V gene: TRBV5-1; clone size: -; J gene: TRBJ2-5; D gene: -; CDR3 protein: CASSFRGQETQYF; CDR3 DNA: TGCGCCAGCAGCTTCAGGGGTCAAGAGACCCAGTACTTC
V gene: TRBV14; clone size: -; J gene: TRBJ2-7; D gene: -; CDR3 protein: CASSLSGTGGQYF; CDR3 DNA: TGTGCCAGCAGCCTGAGCGGGACAGGTGGGCAGTACTTC